One sample yielded the 32 T cell receptor beta chains listed below, sequenced in a study of shared clonotypes between healthy human individuals. Assay: immunoSEQ multiplex PCR; the TCRdb copy retains only in-frame clones and omits some. The sample has 450,000 to 600,000 clones; 79% are singletons. Sequencing was performed on PBMCs. The receptor set was obtained from a woman in her thirties or forties in good health. Some clones in this sample may be carry-over from other donors' samples.

V and J are TRBV6-5 and TRBJ2-3; TRBD2 might be the D (7 bases). CDR1 is MNHEY and CDR2 is SVGAGI in the germline V gene. V was cut by 8 bases and J by 4 bases, with 10 bases left in between. The CDR3 runs to 12 residues. The CDR3, as DNA: TGTGCCAGCGGGGGGGGCGCAGATACGCAGTATTTT. Residues: CASGGGADTQYF.

This clone was seen only a few times. V gene TRBV7-3 combines with J gene TRBJ1-5; tentatively, D is TRBD1 (5 bases). This CDR3 comprises 15 residues. Trimming took 3 bases from V and 6 from J, leaving 15 bases between them. Germline V CDR1 and CDR2: SGHTA, FQGTGA. The CDR3 DNA sequence: TGTGCCAGCAGCTTCGGTATCAGGGAAGGTCAGCCCCAGCATTTT. Amino acids: CASSFGIREGQPQHF.

The gene calls are TRBV9 and TRBJ2-2; a possible D gene is TRBD1 (6 bases). Deletions cut 4 bases from V and 4 bases from J, with 11 bases between. The CDR3 has 14 amino acids. Germline V lookup: CDR1 SGDLS, CDR2 YYNGEE. In nucleotides, the CDR3 is TGTGCCAGCAGCCCACTGGGGGCCACCGGGGAGCTGTTTTTT. It translates to CASSPLGATGELFF.

This sequence joins TRBV7-6 and TRBJ2-5; D gene ambiguous. The ends were cut back, 2 bases at V and 2 bases at J, with 12 bases in the middle. Germline V gene data show CDR1 as SGHVS and CDR2 as FNYEAQ. The CDR3 loop spans 15 amino acids. The CDR3 protein is CASSLLSGSQETQYF. CDR3 in DNA: TGTGCCAGCAGCTTATTGAGTGGCAGTCAAGAGACCCAGTACTTC.

The chain carries TRBV2 and TRBJ2-7; D tentatively fits TRBD1 or TRBD2 (5 bases each). Germline CDR1 and CDR2: SNHLY and FYNNEI. With 6 bases removed from V and 4 bases from J, the gap between germline ends came to 13 bases. The CDR3 is 13 residues long. Here the CDR3 DNA reads TGTGCCAGCAGAGGGACGGCTAAATACGAGCAGTACTTC. Translated: CASRGTAKYEQYF.

Comments on this clone: A single base is all that separates this from a far larger clone, so a read error is likely. The chain has TRBV28 and TRBJ2-1; TRBD2 matches 11 bases. The length of the CDR3 is 15 residues. Trimming took 6 bases from V and 5 from J; bases not matched to a gene: 6. Germline CDR1 and CDR2: MDHEN and SYDVKM. CDR3 in amino acids: CASSLSGRANNEQFF. The DNA for the CDR3 is TGTGCCAGCAGCCTTAGCGGGAGGGCCAACAATGAGCAGTTCTTC. Filled out from reference TRBV28 and TRBJ2-1, the complete variable domain reads DVKVTQSSRYLVKRTGEKVFLECVQDMDHENMFWYRQDPGLGLRLIYFSYDVKMKEKGDIPEGYSVSREKKERFSLILESASTNQTSMYLCASSLSGRANNEQFFGPGTRLTVL.

The rearrangement uses TRBV28 and TRBJ2-3; D possibly corresponds to TRBD2 (5 bases). Germline CDR1 MDHEN, CDR2 SYDVKM. V lost 2 bases, J lost 6 bases, and 21 bases lay in between. The CDR3 loop spans 17 amino acids. CDR3 DNA sequence: TGTGCCAGCAGTTTACGTGGCCATAAGGGAGACAAGGATACGCAGTATTTT. Its protein product is CASSLRGHKGDKDTQYF.

This clone was seen more than once but under ten times. Other DNA variants within this sample encode the same CDR3. V gene TRBV28 combines with J gene TRBJ1-2, with 9 bases aligning to TRBD1. V lost 8 bases, J lost 8 bases, and 3 bases stayed unmatched. CDR1 is MDHEN, CDR2 SYDVKM, per germline. CDR3 length equals 11 residues. The DNA for the CDR3 is TGTGCCAGCCGGGACAGGGACGGCTACACCTTC. Encoded protein: CASRDRDGYTF.

CDR3 DNA: TGTGCCAGCAGCCCCGGGGGACAGAGTGAAAAACTGTTTTTT. Amino acids: CASSPGGQSEKLFF. This chain links TRBV28 with TRBJ1-4; TRBD1 matches at 7 bases. The CDR3 sequence is 14 residues long. V was pared by 6 bases and J by 7 bases, with 8 bases of the junction left unmatched. Per the germline V gene, CDR1 is MDHEN and CDR2 is SYDVKM. The variable domain in full, completed from reference TRBV28 and TRBJ1-4, reads DVKVTQSSRYLVKRTGEKVFLECVQDMDHENMFWYRQDPGLGLRLIYFSYDVKMKEKGDIPEGYSVSREKKERFSLILESASTNQTSMYLCASSPGGQSEKLFFGSGTQLSVL.

The chain couples TRBV11-2 to TRBJ2-1; the match to TRBD2 covers 8 bases. CDR1 and CDR2 from the germline V gene are SGHAT and FQNNGV. V was clipped by 2 bases and J by 0 bases; unmatched bases: 3. This CDR3 spans 16 amino acids. CDR3 in amino acids: CASSLPSGHSYNEQFF. As DNA, the CDR3 is TGTGCCAGCAGCTTACCTAGCGGGCACTCCTACAATGAGCAGTTCTTC.

The J gene is TRBJ2-2, the V gene TRBV7-6; no definite D call. This CDR3 is built from 15 residues. Between the trimmed V and J ends, which lost 2 bases and 0 bases, there was a span of 7 bases. CDR1 and CDR2 from the germline V gene are SGHVS and FNYEAQ. The CDR3 nucleotides read TGTGCCAGCAGCTTAAGCAGGCCGAACACCGGGGAGCTGTTTTTT. It is translated as CASSLSRPNTGELFF.

This clone was seen just once. The chain joins TRBV18 to TRBJ1-5; no definite D call. V lost 2 bases and J lost 0, with 8 bases in between. This CDR3 is built from 15 residues. Germline V gene data show CDR1 as KGHSH and CDR2 as LQKENI. The CDR3 sequence: CASSPTSNSNQPQHF. Here the CDR3 DNA reads TGTGCCAGCTCACCAACCAGTAATAGCAATCAGCCCCAGCATTTT.

This chain uses TRBV10-3 with TRBJ1-4; weak D call: TRBD1 (5 bases). This CDR3 has 15 residues. Trimming shortened V by 0 bases and J by 7 bases, and 12 bases separated the two germline ends. Germline V gene sequence: CDR1 ENHRY, CDR2 SYGVKD. The CDR3 sequence: CAISESVRVGEKLFF. Here the CDR3 DNA reads TGTGCCATCAGTGAGTCGGTCAGGGTCGGTGAAAAACTGTTTTTT.

The CDR3 sequence: CASRDRVGSNQPQHF. The CDR3 bases are TGTGCCAGCAGGGACAGGGTTGGCAGCAATCAGCCCCAGCATTTT. The chain links TRBV6-1 to TRBJ1-5; 8 nucleotides line up with TRBD1. CDR1 and CDR2 from the germline V gene are MNHNS and SASEGT. This CDR3 comprises 15 residues. Germline trimming cut 6 bases from V and 1 base from J; bases unmatched to any gene: 5.

V is TRBV9 and J is TRBJ1-1, with 12 bases lining up with TRBD1. This CDR3 has 14 amino acids. CDR1 SGDLS and CDR2 YYNGEE come from the germline V gene. The trim removed 3 bases at V and 7 bases at J, leaving 4 bases unmatched. CDR3 sequence reads: CASSAGTGGIEAFF. In nucleotides, the CDR3 is TGTGCCAGCAGCGCCGGGACAGGGGGCATTGAAGCTTTCTTT.

V gene TRBV10-1 combines with J gene TRBJ2-3; D is possibly TRBD2 (6 bases). The CDR3 spans 15 residues. The V and J ends lost 5 bases and 2 bases respectively, with 14 bases between them. The germline gives CDR1 WNHNN, CDR2 SYGVQD (reference sequence). The chain's CDR3 is CASSLRDPTTDTQYF. CDR3 in DNA: TGCGCCAGCAGTCTGCGGGATCCAACCACAGATACGCAGTATTTT.

V and J are TRBV7-2 and TRBJ1-2; tentatively, D is TRBD1 (5 bases). CDR1 is SGHTA, CDR2 FQGNSA, per germline. V was cut by 1 base and J by 4 bases, with 13 bases left in between. This CDR3 spans 15 amino acids. The chain's CDR3 is CASSLEARDPYGYTF. CDR3 DNA sequence: TGTGCCAGCAGCTTAGAGGCGAGGGACCCCTATGGCTACACCTTC.

The gene calls are TRBV14 and TRBJ2-3; perhaps D is TRBD1 or TRBD2 (5 bases each). Trimming cost V 4 bases and J 6 bases, with 14 bases left between them. Germline V gene lookup returns CDR1 SGHDN and CDR2 FVKESK. This CDR3 region has 14 residues. In DNA form, the CDR3 reads TGTGCCAGCAGCCCAACTAGGGGAAGGGATACGCAGTATTTT. This encodes CASSPTRGRDTQYF.

V and J are TRBV11-3 and TRBJ2-1, with a tentative D call TRBD1 (5 bases). Germline lookup yields CDR1 SGHNT and CDR2 YENEEA. The V end lost 2 bases, the J end lost 8 bases, and 16 bases lay between the germline ends. CDR3 length: 15 residues. In DNA, the CDR3 is TGTGCCAGCAGCTTAAACGCGGTGGGGCTCGATGAGCAGTTCTTC. Translating it yields CASSLNAVGLDEQFF.

The CDR3 sequence: CASSRRTDTQYF. Here the CDR3 DNA reads TGTGCCAGCAGCAGAAGGACAGATACGCAGTATTTT. This chain joins TRBV21-1 and TRBJ2-3. TRBV21-1 corresponds to a pseudogene. This CDR3 spans 12 amino acids.

The chain is built from TRBV27 and TRBJ2-1; D gene ambiguous. The length of the CDR3 is 13 residues. V was shortened by 5 bases and J by 0 bases, with 5 bases between the two germline ends. The germline V gene encodes CDR1 MNHEY and CDR2 SMNVEV (reference sequence). DNA for the CDR3: TGTGCCAGCAGTATTAGCTCCTACAATGAGCAGTTCTTC. It yields the protein CASSISSYNEQFF.

V usage is TRBV6-1 and J usage is TRBJ1-2, with 9 bases aligning to TRBD1. V was clipped by 4 bases and J by 5 bases; unmatched bases: 8. In germline, CDR1 is MNHNS, CDR2 SASEGT. The length of the CDR3 is 15 residues. This chain's CDR3 is CASSVSGQGIYGYTF. The CDR3 DNA is TGTGCCAGCAGTGTCTCGGGACAGGGAATTTATGGCTACACCTTC.

V usage is TRBV30 and J usage is TRBJ2-3, with D possibly called TRBD1 or TRBD2 (5 bases each). CDR1 and CDR2 from the germline V gene are GTSNPN and SVGIG (reference sequence). The V and J ends lost 3 bases and 0 bases respectively, with 10 bases between them. The CDR3 loop spans 14 amino acids. This CDR3 reads CAWSPGRSTDTQYF. The CDR3 bases are TGTGCCTGGAGCCCGGGACGGAGCACAGATACGCAGTATTTT. Variable domain in full (rest from reference TRBV30 and TRBJ2-3): SQTIHQWPATLVQPVGSPLSLECTVEGTSNPNLYWYRQAAGRGLQLLFYSVGIGQISSEVPQNLSASRPQDRQFILSSKKLLLSDSGFYLCAWSPGRSTDTQYFGPGTRLTVL.

V is TRBV18 and J is TRBJ2-1; 13 bases are shared with TRBD2. V trimming: 3 bases; J trimming: 4 bases; junction bases outside the gene matches: 3. The length of the CDR3 is 16 residues. Looked up from germline, CDR1 is KGHSH and CDR2 is LQKENI. The CDR3 reads CASSPGLAGWYNEQFF. The CDR3 DNA reads as TGTGCCAGCTCACCGGGACTAGCGGGATGGTACAATGAGCAGTTCTTC.

The V and J genes are TRBV20-1 and TRBJ1-2, with no clear D. The germline V gene encodes CDR1 DFQATT and CDR2 SNEGSKA (reference sequence). V shed 4 bases and J shed 13 bases, with 13 bases lying between them. The CDR3 loop spans 10 amino acids. CDR3 in DNA: TGCAGTGCTACCAACCCCCGACCCACCTTC. This gives the protein CSATNPRPTF.

DNA of the CDR3: TGTGCCAGCAGTTCCCAGGTGGAGACCCAGTACTTC. Amino acid sequence: CASSSQVETQYF. The chain links TRBV28 to TRBJ2-5, with D unresolved. Per germline, CDR1 MDHEN and CDR2 SYDVKM. The CDR3 is 12 residues long. V dropped 4 bases and J dropped 5 bases, with 8 bases sitting between them. Supplemented by reference TRBV28 and TRBJ2-5, the full variable domain reads DVKVTQSSRYLVKRTGEKVFLECVQDMDHENMFWYRQDPGLGLRLIYFSYDVKMKEKGDIPEGYSVSREKKERFSLILESASTNQTSMYLCASSSQVETQYFGPGTRLLVL.

The chain carries TRBV5-6 and TRBJ2-3; D is undetermined. The CDR3 covers 15 residues. Germline V gene lookup returns CDR1 SGHDT and CDR2 YYEEEE. Deletions cut 0 bases from V and 0 bases from J, with 8 bases between. The CDR3 spells CASSLGPTSTDTQYF. CDR3 nucleotide sequence: TGTGCCAGCAGCTTGGGGCCCACGAGCACAGATACGCAGTATTTT.

The chain couples TRBV14 to TRBJ1-1; TRBD1 aligns across 9 bases. The CDR3 runs to 17 residues. Looked up from germline, CDR1 is SGHDN and CDR2 is FVKESK. V shed 6 bases, J shed 0 bases, and the junction held 11 bases outside the gene matches. The CDR3 reads CASSPGTGRLVNTEAFF. The CDR3 nucleotides read TGTGCCAGCAGTCCCGGGACAGGGAGGCTGGTGAACACTGAAGCTTTCTTT.

The chain employs TRBV28 and TRBJ2-7; the match to TRBD2 covers 10 bases. Germline V gene data show CDR1 as MDHEN and CDR2 as SYDVKM. V dropped 6 bases and J dropped 4; count of bases not matched to a gene: 12. The CDR3 covers 16 residues. The CDR3 sequence is CASRPRGTSERYEQYF. The DNA for the CDR3 is TGTGCCAGCAGACCTAGAGGGACTAGCGAGAGGTACGAGCAGTACTTC.

The chain carries TRBV6-6 and TRBJ1-2; D gene ambiguous. CDR1 and CDR2 (germline): MNHNY, SVGAGI (reference sequence). Trimming cost V 4 bases and J 2 bases, with 8 bases left between them. This CDR3 spans 13 amino acids. CDR3 DNA: TGTGCCAGCAGTTGGGAGGGAAACTATGGCTACACCTTC. Its protein product is CASSWEGNYGYTF.

The sample holds a few counts of this clone. This chain links TRBV14 with TRBJ1-5; the match to TRBD1 covers 7 bases. CDR1 is SGHDN and CDR2 is FVKESK in the germline V gene. CDR3 length equals 15 residues. The trim removed 4 bases at V and 4 bases at J, leaving 7 bases unmatched. CDR3 sequence reads: CASSRCRGFNQPQHF. CDR3 nucleotides: TGTGCCAGCAGCCGGTGCAGGGGGTTTAATCAGCCCCAGCATTTT.

The chain joins TRBV27 to TRBJ1-1, with D hard to call. The CDR3 runs to 17 residues. V was cut by 5 bases and J by 6 bases, with 25 bases left in between. Germline V CDR1 and CDR2: MNHEY, SMNVEV (reference sequence). CDR3 sequence reads: CASSIFSRPRVGSEAFF. CDR3 sequence (DNA): TGTGCCAGCAGTATCTTCTCAAGACCGAGGGTGGGATCTGAAGCTTTCTTT.